Listed here are 8 T cell receptor beta chains from one sample, sequenced in a study of T cells in Graves' hyperthyroidism and ophthalmopathy (dated by TCRdb to between 2019 and 2020). Receptors were amplified or captured by multiplex PCR. Sequencing was carried out with an Illumina HiSeq 2000. The TCR beta CDR3 regions were amplified from RNA transcripts. For the first round of RT-PCR on the TCR CDR3, the HTBI primer set was used together with the Qiagen OneStep RT-PCR kit. The public sequencing data were trimmed at Q25 with fastp and processed into clonotypes with MiXCR by TCRdb, which kept only in-frame beta chains. Entries that share a CDR3 protein sequence are merged under the most common genes and DNA. Within this sample are roughly 560,000 distinct CDR3 sequences, with roughly 14% of them counted one time only. Roughly 4.5% of the sample is in the top ten clones. The sequenced material came from blood. Every receptor here comes from a woman aged 40 to 50 with Graves' ophthalmopathy.

The rearrangement uses TRBV25-1 and TRBJ2-7; D may correspond to TRBD1 or TRBD2 (6 bases each). The germline V gene encodes CDR1 MGHDK and CDR2 SYGVNS. This CDR3 region has 16 residues. The V gene lost 3 bases and the J gene lost 6 bases, with 21 bases spanning the gap. The CDR3 DNA is TGTGCCAGCAGTGATCCACTGCGACGGGGGCCTTCCGAGCAGTACTTC. Translating gives CASSDPLRRGPSEQYF.

Concerning this clonotype: One base separates it from a far larger clone, so it is likely a read error. This rearrangement joins TRBV19 to TRBJ1-5, with D unresolved. This CDR3 comprises 13 residues. Germline V gene sequence: CDR1 LNHDA, CDR2 SQIVND (reference sequence). Trimming removed 3 bases at V and 3 bases at J, with 6 bases between. CDR3 DNA sequence: TGTGCCAGTAGTATCCAGGCCAATCAGCCCCAGCATTTT. The encoded protein is CASSIQANQPQHF. Supplemented by reference TRBV19 and TRBJ1-5, the full variable domain reads DGGITQSPKYLFRKEGQNVTLSCEQNLNHDAMYWYRQDPGQGLRLIYYSQIVNDFQKGDIAEGYSVSREKKESFPLTVTSAQKNPTAFYLCASSIQANQPQHFGDGTRLSIL.

Worth noting for this clonotype: A read error may explain this, as a much larger clone is one base away. The genes are TRBV28 and TRBJ1-6; 9 bases agree with TRBD1. V lost 6 bases to trimming and J lost 7 bases; unmatched junction nucleotides: 10. The CDR3 is 16 amino acids. Germline assignment: CDR1 MDHEN and CDR2 SYDVKM. CDR3 sequence (DNA): TGTGCCAGCAGATCGGGACAGGGTAAACTAAATTCACCCCTCCACTTT. Residues: CASRSGQGKLNSPLHF.

The chain joins TRBV7-2 to TRBJ2-7; D not resolved. V lost 0 bases and J 5 bases, leaving 8 bases between the germline ends. Germline V gene lookup returns CDR1 SGHTA and CDR2 FQGNSA. This CDR3 contains 13 residues. The CDR3 is CASSLAILDEQYF. Here the CDR3 DNA reads TGTGCCAGCAGCTTAGCGATTTTAGACGAGCAGTACTTC. The whole variable domain, remainder taken from reference TRBV7-2 and TRBJ2-7, is GAGVSQSPSNKVTEKGKDVELRCDPISGHTALYWYRQSLGQGLEFLIYFQGNSAPDKSGLPSDRFSAERTGGSVSTLTIQRTQQEDSAVYLCASSLAILDEQYFGPGTRLTVT.

This clonotype came up a few times. This chain links TRBV10-3 with TRBJ2-1; possibly TRBD1 for D (7 bases). With 3 bases removed from V and 9 bases from J, the gap between germline ends came to 9 bases. This CDR3 comprises 12 residues. Germline CDR1 and CDR2: ENHRY and SYGVKD. CDR3 region: CAISDQGGEQFF. The CDR3 DNA is TGTGCCATCAGTGACCAGGGGGGTGAGCAGTTCTTC.

This clonotype has just a few counts. Lacking the conserved final phenylalanine or tryptophan, this CDR3 likely reflects a read error. V and J are TRBV19 and TRBJ2-7; D possibly uses TRBD1 or TRBD2 (7 bases each). Trimming shortened V by 6 bases and J by 0 bases, and 12 bases separated the two germline ends. The CDR3 totals 14 residues. CDR1 and CDR2 (germline): LNHDA, SQIVND (reference sequence). This CDR3 is CASSRGGDSYEQYS. CDR3 bases: TGTGCCAGTAGCAGGGGGGGCGACTCCTACGAGCAGTACTCC.

Written as DNA, the CDR3 is TGTGCCAGCAGCCCGAGGGGACACTTACAAATACTAGCGGGAGGGGAGTCCGAGCAGTACTTC. Translated, it gives CASSPRGHLQILAGGESEQYF. V and J are TRBV14 and TRBJ2-7; 13 nucleotides match TRBD2. CDR3 size: 21 residues. V shed 4 bases, J shed 6 bases, and the junction held 24 bases outside the gene matches. Germline values: CDR1 SGHDN, CDR2 FVKESK.

This clonotype showed up many times. The J gene is TRBJ2-7, the V gene TRBV20-1, with TRBD2 matching 7 bases. This CDR3 comprises 13 residues. The germline V gene encodes CDR1 DFQATT and CDR2 SNEGSKA (reference sequence). CDR3 residues: CGGVPALGYEQYF. The CDR3 nucleotides read TGCGGGGGGGTACCGGCCTTAGGTTACGAGCAGTACTTC.